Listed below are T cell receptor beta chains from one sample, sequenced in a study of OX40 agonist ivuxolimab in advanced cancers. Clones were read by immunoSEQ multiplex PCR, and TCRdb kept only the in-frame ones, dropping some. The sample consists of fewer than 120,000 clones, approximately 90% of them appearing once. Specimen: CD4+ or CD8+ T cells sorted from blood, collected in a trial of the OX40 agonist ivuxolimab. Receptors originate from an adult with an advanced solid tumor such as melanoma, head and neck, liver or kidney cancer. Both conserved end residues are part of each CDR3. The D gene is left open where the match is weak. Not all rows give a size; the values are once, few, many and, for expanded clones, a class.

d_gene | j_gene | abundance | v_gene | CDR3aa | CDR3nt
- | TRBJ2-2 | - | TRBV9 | CASSSHVGGTTGELFF | TGTGCCAGCAGCTCTCACGTAGGGGGGACCACCGGGGAGCTGTTTTTT
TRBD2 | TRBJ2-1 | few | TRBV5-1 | CASSLLAGGVNEQFF | TGCGCCAGCAGCCTACTAGCGGGAGGTGTCAATGAGCAGTTCTTC
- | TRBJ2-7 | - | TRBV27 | CASSDSPYEQYF | TGTGCCAGCAGTGACAGCCCCTACGAGCAGTACTTC
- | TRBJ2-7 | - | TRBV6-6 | CASSYRGADEQYF | TGTGCCAGCAGCTACCGGGGGGCCGACGAGCAGTACTTC
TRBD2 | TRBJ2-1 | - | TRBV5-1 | CASSFTSGRNEQFF | TGCGCCAGCAGCTTTACTAGCGGGAGGAATGAGCAGTTCTTC
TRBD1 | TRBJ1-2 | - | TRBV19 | CASSTQNTGARLAGYTF | TGTGCCAGTAGTACCCAAAACACAGGGGCCCGGCTGGCTGGCTACACCTTC
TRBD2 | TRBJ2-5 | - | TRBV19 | CASSALAGEETQYF | TGTGCCAGTAGTGCGCTAGCGGGAGAAGAGACCCAGTACTTC
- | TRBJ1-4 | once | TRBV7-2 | CASSFSPDANEKLFF | TGTGCCAGCAGCTTTTCCCCAGATGCTAATGAAAAACTGTTTTTT
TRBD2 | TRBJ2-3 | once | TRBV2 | CASSPGLAGRTDTQYF | TGTGCCAGCAGTCCCGGACTAGCGGGGCGCACAGATACGCAGTATTTT
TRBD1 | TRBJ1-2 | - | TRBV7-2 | CASSLATGKNYGYTF | TGTGCCAGCAGCTTAGCGACAGGGAAGAACTATGGCTACACCTTC
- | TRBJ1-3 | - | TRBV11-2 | CASSRIQFPGNTIYF | TGTGCCAGCAGCCGTATACAGTTCCCTGGAAACACCATATATTTT
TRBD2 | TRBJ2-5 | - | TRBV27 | CASSLSSGSYETQYF | TGTGCCAGCAGTTTATCCAGCGGGAGTTATGAGACCCAGTACTTC
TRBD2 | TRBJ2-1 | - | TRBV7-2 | CASSLFSGGDYNEQFF | TGTGCCAGCAGCTTATTTAGCGGGGGGGACTACAATGAGCAGTTCTTC
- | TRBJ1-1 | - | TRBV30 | CAWCGGGTEAFF | TGTGCCTGGTGCGGGGGTGGCACTGAAGCTTTCTTT
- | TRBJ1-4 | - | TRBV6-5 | CASSYSMWQLNEKLFF | TGTGCCAGCAGTTACTCGATGTGGCAGCTCAATGAAAAACTGTTTTTT
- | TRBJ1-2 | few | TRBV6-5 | CASSSRVYGYTF | TGTGCCAGCAGTTCGAGAGTTTATGGCTACACCTTC
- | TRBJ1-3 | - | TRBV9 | CASSVGPTVQADTIYF | TGTGCCAGCAGCGTAGGGCCGACAGTCCAAGCTGACACCATATATTTT
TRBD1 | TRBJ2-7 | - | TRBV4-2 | CASSELDREAYEQYF | TGTGCCAGCAGCGAATTGGACAGGGAAGCCTACGAGCAGTACTTC
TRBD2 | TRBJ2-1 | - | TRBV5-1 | CASSLGTSGRTQFF | TGCGCCAGCAGCTTGGGGACTAGCGGGAGGACCCAGTTCTTC
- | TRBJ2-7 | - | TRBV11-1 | CASSRGGSQYF | TGTGCCAGCAGCCGAGGGGGGTCGCAGTACTTC
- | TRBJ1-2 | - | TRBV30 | CAWSVQTAYGYTF | TGTGCCTGGAGTGTACAGACCGCCTATGGCTACACCTTC
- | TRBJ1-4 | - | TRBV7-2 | CASSLAQGEGKLFF | TGTGCCAGCAGCTTAGCGCAAGGGGAGGGAAAACTGTTTTTT
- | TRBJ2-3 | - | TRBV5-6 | CASSLILLQLTDTQYF | TGTGCCAGCAGCCTGATACTATTACAGCTCACAGATACGCAGTATTTT
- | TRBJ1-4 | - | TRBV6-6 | CASSSGLTNEKLFF | TGTGCCAGCAGTTCGGGGTTAACTAATGAAAAACTGTTTTTT
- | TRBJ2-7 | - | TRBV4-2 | CASSRVSYEQYF | TGTGCCAGCAGCCGGGTTTCCTACGAGCAGTACTTC
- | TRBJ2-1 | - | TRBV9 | CASSVSSSYNEQFF | TGTGCCAGCAGCGTATCCAGCTCCTACAATGAGCAGTTCTTC
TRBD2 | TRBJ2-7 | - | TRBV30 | CAWSTGLSYEQYF | TGTGCCTGGAGTACGGGACTATCCTACGAGCAGTACTTC
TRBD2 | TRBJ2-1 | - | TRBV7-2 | CASSFTSGDAGEQFF | TGTGCCAGCAGCTTTACTAGCGGGGATGCCGGAGAGCAGTTCTTC
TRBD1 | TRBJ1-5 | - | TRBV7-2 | CASSLAGTGLGAQHF | TGTGCCAGCAGCTTAGCCGGGACAGGCCTCGGGGCCCAGCATTTT
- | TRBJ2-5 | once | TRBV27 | CASSLPGRAWRKGAQYF | TGTGCCAGCAGTTTACCAGGGCGGGCATGGCGGAAAGGGGCCCAGTACTTC
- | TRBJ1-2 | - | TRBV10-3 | CAISDPTDGYGYTF | TGTGCCATCAGTGACCCTACCGACGGCTATGGCTACACCTTC
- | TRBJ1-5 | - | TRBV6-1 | CASRLGFNQPQHF | TGTGCCAGCAGGCTGGGTTTTAATCAGCCCCAGCATTTT
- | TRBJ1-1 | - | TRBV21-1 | CASSISSGDSGANTEAFF | TGTGCCAGCAGCATCTCTTCCGGTGATTCGGGGGCGAACACTGAAGCTTTCTTT
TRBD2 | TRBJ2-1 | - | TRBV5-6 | CASSFLGTSGIEQFF | TGTGCCAGCAGCTTCCTCGGGACTAGCGGGATTGAGCAGTTCTTC
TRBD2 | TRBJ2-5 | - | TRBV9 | CASSVGAREGGETQYF | TGTGCCAGCAGCGTTGGTGCTCGGGAGGGCGGGGAGACCCAGTACTTC
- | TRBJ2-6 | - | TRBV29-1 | CSVSPASSGANVLTF | TGCAGCGTTTCACCCGCCAGCTCTGGGGCCAACGTCCTGACTTTC
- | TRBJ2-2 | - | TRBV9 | CASSPALGAGITGELFF | TGTGCCAGCAGCCCCGCCCTAGGGGCAGGGATCACCGGGGAGCTGTTTTTT
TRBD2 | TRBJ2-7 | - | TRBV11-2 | CASSLDAGGEQYF | TGTGCCAGCAGCTTAGATGCGGGAGGCGAGCAGTACTTC
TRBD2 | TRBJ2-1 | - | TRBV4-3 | CASSQVGSGRTHNEQFF | TGCGCCAGCAGCCAAGTTGGTAGCGGGAGAACCCACAATGAGCAGTTCTTC
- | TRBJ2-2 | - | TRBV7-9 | CASSSVAGELFF | TGTGCCAGCAGCTCCGTTGCCGGGGAGCTGTTTTTT
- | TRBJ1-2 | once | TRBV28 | CASRTTGDRNTF | TGTGCCAGCAGAACTACAGGAGATCGAAACACCTTC
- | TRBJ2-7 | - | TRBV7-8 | CASSFPDGYYEQYF | TGTGCCAGCAGCTTCCCGGACGGGTACTACGAGCAGTACTTC
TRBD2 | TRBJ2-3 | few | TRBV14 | CASSQDSGRADTQYF | TGTGCCAGCAGCCAAGATAGCGGGAGGGCCGATACGCAGTATTTT
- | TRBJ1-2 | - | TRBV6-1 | CASSEAGRSGYTF | TGTGCCAGCAGTGAAGCGGGGCGCAGTGGCTACACCTTC
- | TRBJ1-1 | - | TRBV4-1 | CASSQAGTPTNTEAFF | TGCGCCAGCAGCCAGGCCGGGACTCCAACGAACACTGAAGCTTTCTTT
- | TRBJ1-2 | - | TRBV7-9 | CASSLEQLYGYTF | TGTGCCAGCAGCTTAGAACAGCTCTATGGCTACACCTTC
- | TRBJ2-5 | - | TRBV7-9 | CAVPGGQETQYF | TGTGCCGTCCCCGGTGGGCAAGAGACCCAGTACTTC
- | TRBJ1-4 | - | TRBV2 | CASSPDGATNEKLFF | TGTGCCAGCAGTCCAGACGGTGCAACTAATGAAAAACTGTTTTTT